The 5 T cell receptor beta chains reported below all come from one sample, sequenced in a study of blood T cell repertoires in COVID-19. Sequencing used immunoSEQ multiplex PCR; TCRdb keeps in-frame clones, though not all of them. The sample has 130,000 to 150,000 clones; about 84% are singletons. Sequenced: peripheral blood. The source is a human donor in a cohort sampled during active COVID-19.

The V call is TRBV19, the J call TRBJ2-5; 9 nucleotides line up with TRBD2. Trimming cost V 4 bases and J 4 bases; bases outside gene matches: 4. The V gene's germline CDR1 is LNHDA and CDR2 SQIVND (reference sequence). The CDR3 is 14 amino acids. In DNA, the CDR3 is TGTGCCAGTAGTAGACTAGCGGCCCCAGAGACCCAGTACTTC. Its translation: CASSRLAAPETQYF.

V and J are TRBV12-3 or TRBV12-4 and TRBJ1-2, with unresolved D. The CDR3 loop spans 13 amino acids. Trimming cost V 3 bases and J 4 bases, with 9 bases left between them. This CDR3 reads CASSLEGLYGYTF. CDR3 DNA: TGTGCCAGCAGTTTGGAGGGTCTCTATGGCTACACCTTC.

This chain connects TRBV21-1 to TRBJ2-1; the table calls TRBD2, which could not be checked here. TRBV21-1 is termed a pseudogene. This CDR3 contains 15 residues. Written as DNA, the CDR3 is TGTGCCAGCGGATCCTGGGCGGGGGGGCATGATGAGCAGTTCTTC. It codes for CASGSWAGGHDEQFF.

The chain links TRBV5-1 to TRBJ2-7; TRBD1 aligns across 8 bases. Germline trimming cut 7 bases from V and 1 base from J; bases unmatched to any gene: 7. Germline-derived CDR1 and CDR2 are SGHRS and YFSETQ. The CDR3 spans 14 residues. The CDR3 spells CASRQGPGSYEQYF. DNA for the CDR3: TGCGCCAGCCGACAGGGGCCCGGGTCCTACGAGCAGTACTTC.

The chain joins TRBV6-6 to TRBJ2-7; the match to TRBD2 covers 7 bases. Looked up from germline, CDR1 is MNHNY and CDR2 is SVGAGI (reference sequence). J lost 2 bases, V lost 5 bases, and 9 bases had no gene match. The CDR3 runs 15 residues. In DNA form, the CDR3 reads TGTGCCAGCAGTCCCGGACTAGTAGGCCCCTACGAGCAGTACTTC. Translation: CASSPGLVGPYEQYF.